This T cell receptor beta chain is from a study of cytomegalovirus exposure and HLA in healthy donors. The CDR3 loop spans 16 amino acids. Germline V lookup: CDR1 SGHTA, CDR2 FQGTGA. V was pared by 4 bases and J by 6 bases, with 6 bases of the junction left unmatched. Note on this clone: Antigen specificity is unknown.

The PCR ran on 60 Vbeta and 13 Jbeta primers. Here immunoSEQ multiplex PCR was the method, and the copy in TCRdb shows in-frame clones only, minus some. This table holds approximately 150,000 clones, around 78% found once. General study findings and limits: Several of the most significant clusters appeared linked to common viral pathogens, based on a later analysis. An analysis done earlier found most TCR beta V segments productive about 90% or about 30% of the time. A cluster of highly shared sequence variants was likely a sequencing artifact.

The TCR comes from a woman aged 40 to 50 in good health and CMV-seronegative. The sample taken for sequencing was PBMCs. V usage is TRBV7-3 and J usage is TRBJ2-3, with 14 bases identical to TRBD2. CDR3 in DNA: TGTGCCAGCAGCTCGGGACTAGCGGGAGTCCGGGATACGCAGTATTTT. Amino acid sequence: CASSSGLAGVRDTQYF.